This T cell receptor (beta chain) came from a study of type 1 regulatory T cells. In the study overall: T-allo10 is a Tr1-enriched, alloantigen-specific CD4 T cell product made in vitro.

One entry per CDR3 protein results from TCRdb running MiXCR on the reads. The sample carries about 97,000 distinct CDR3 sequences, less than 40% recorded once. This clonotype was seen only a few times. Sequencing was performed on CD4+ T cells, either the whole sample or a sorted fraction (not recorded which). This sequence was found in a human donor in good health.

For the CDR3, the DNA is TGCGCCAGCAGCCACCTGACTGGGGACAATGAGCAGTTCTTC. It yields the protein CASSHLTGDNEQFF. The chain is built from TRBV4-1 and TRBJ2-1; D gene uncertain. Between the trimmed V and J ends, which lost 3 bases and 5 bases, there was a span of 11 bases. The germline V gene has CDR1 MGHRA and CDR2 YSYEKL. The CDR3 is 14 residues long.